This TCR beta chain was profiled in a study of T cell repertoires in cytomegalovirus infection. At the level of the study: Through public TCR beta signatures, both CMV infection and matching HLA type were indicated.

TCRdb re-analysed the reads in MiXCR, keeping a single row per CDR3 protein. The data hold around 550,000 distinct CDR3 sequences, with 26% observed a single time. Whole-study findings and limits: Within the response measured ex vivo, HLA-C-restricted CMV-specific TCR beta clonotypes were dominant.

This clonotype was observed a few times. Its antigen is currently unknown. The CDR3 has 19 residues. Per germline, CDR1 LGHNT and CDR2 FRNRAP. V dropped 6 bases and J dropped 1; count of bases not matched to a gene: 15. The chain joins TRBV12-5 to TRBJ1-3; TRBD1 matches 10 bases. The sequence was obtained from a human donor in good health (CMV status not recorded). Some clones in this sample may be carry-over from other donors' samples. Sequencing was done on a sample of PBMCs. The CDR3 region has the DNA TGTGCTAGTGGCTCTACGGGACAGGGGCCTACCGAATCTGGAAACACCATATATTTT. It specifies CASGSTGQGPTESGNTIYF.